The entry below gives a single T cell receptor beta chain sequence along with its context. There are 14 residues in the CDR3. Trimming cost V 4 bases and J 6 bases; bases outside gene matches: 8. The germline CDR1 and CDR2 sequences are MNHEY and SMNVEV (reference sequence). The sequenced target, TCR beta, came from blood CD8+ and CD4+ T cells. The multiple sclerosis control group consisted of treatment-naive patients whose relapsing-remitting disease, which was either stable or active, fulfilled revised McDonald criteria. When the RNA was reverse transcribed, random hexamers were used with an input of roughly 0.45 to 1 ug. It was immunoSEQ multiplex PCR that amplified TCR beta CDR3 across 54 Vbeta and 13 Jbeta. TCRdb called the immunoSEQ multiplex PCR reads again in MiXCR, with one record for every CDR3 protein. The data show 400,000 to 550,000 distinct CDR3 sequences, more than 80% seen once. This sample stems from a study of CD8 T cells in Susac syndrome.

The sequence was collected from a human donor with multiple sclerosis. The sequenced sample consisted of CD8+ T cells from PBMCs. This sequence joins TRBV27 and TRBJ2-7; TRBD1 agrees at 8 bases. CDR3 bases: TGTGCCAGCAGTTGGGGACAGGAAGGATCCGAGCAGTACTTC. Amino acid sequence: CASSWGQEGSEQYF.